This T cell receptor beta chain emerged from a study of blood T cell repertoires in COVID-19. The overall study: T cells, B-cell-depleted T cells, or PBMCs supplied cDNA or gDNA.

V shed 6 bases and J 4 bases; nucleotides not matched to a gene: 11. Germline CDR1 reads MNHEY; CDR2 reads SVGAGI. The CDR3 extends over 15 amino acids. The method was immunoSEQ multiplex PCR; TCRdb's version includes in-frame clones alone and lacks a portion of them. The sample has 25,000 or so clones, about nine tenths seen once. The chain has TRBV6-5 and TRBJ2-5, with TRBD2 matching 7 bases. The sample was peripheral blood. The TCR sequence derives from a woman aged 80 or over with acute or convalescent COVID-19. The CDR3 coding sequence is TGTGCCAGCAGCAAGCCGGGGGGAGCCCGAGAGACCCAGTACTTC. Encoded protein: CASSKPGGARETQYF.